The 9 T cell receptor beta chains reported below all come from one sample, sequenced in a study of blood T cells in healthy people across ages. PCR was performed a second time for about 6 to 12 cycles using a sample-barcoded 5' primer and a J-beta primer mix. TCRdb analysed the 5' RACE reads with MiXCR anew, one entry per CDR3 protein. Of about 780,000 distinct CDR3 sequences in the sample, around two thirds were seen once. The source material was blood. The receptors here all came from a young man in good health.

V and J are TRBV9 and TRBJ2-5, with a weak D call TRBD2 (6 bases). The CDR3 has 17 residues. V lost 0 bases to trimming and J lost 0 bases, with 15 bases between them. The V gene's germline CDR1 is SGDLS and CDR2 YYNGEE. The CDR3 region is CASSVDPSVADQETQYF. The CDR3 DNA is TGTGCCAGCAGCGTAGATCCTTCGGTAGCGGACCAAGAGACCCAGTACTTC. The full variable domain, rest sourced from reference TRBV9 and TRBJ2-5, is DSGVTQTPKHLITATGQRVTLRCSPRSGDLSVYWYQQSLDQGLQFLIQYYNGEERAKGNILERFSAQQFPDLHSELNLSSLELGDSALYFCASSVDPSVADQETQYFGPGTRLLVL.

The chain couples TRBV4-3 to TRBJ2-2; tentative D call: TRBD2 (5 bases). V was trimmed by 3 bases and J by 3 bases, leaving 8 bases between them. The germline gives CDR1 LGHNA, CDR2 YSLEER. The CDR3 spans 14 residues. In DNA form, the CDR3 reads TGCGCCAGCAGCCAGATCGGGGACACCGGGGAGCTGTTTTTT. Amino acids: CASSQIGDTGELFF.

This clonotype was counted a single time. The chain carries TRBV27 and TRBJ2-7; 13 bases align to TRBD2. Matching the DNA end better, TRBJ2-5 makes the J call doubtful. The germline gives CDR1 MNHEY, CDR2 SMNVEV (reference sequence). CDR3 length: 17 residues. CDR3 sequence: CASTLIGLAGEGETQYF. CDR3 sequence (DNA): TGTGCCAGCACTCTCATCGGACTAGCGGGGGAGGGGGAGACCCAGTACTTC.

V usage is TRBV4-2 and J usage is TRBJ1-1; D gene uncertain. CDR3 length equals 11 residues. Germline V CDR1 and CDR2: LGHNA, YNFKEQ. Deletions cut 5 bases from V and 7 bases from J, with 8 bases between. CDR3 region: CASSSYYEAFF. CDR3 nucleotide sequence: TGTGCCAGCAGCTCATACTATGAAGCTTTCTTT.

The sample holds a few counts of this clonotype. V is TRBV7-2 and J is TRBJ2-3; TRBD2 might be the D (5 bases). Germline V gene lookup returns CDR1 SGHTA and CDR2 FQGNSA. The CDR3 contains 15 residues. V lost 4 bases, J lost 0 bases, and 11 bases lay in between. As DNA, the CDR3 is TGTGCCAGCAGCTATAGCGAGATTAGCACAGATACGCAGTATTTT. Its translation is CASSYSEISTDTQYF.

The chain recombines TRBV9 with TRBJ2-1, with D hard to call. The ends were cut back, 0 bases at V and 12 bases at J, with 10 bases in the middle. Germline CDR1 is SGDLS and CDR2 is YYNGEE. The CDR3 is 12 residues long. The CDR3: CASSVESVRQFF. The CDR3 region has the DNA TGTGCCAGCAGCGTAGAATCCGTTAGGCAGTTCTTC.

This clonotype occurred a few times. V gene TRBV27 combines with J gene TRBJ2-1; 7 bases agree with TRBD1. CDR1 is MNHEY, CDR2 SMNVEV, per germline (reference sequence). This CDR3 region has 16 residues. Unmatched junction bases numbered 5, after V lost 3 bases and J lost 0 bases. The CDR3 sequence is CASSFWGQSSYNEQFF. CDR3 nucleotides: TGTGCCAGCAGTTTCTGGGGACAGAGCTCCTACAATGAGCAGTTCTTC.

The chain is built from TRBV6-2 or TRBV6-3 and TRBJ2-4; 7 positions agree with TRBD2. TRBJ2-7 matches the DNA end more closely, so the J call is doubtful. Germline CDR1 is MNHEY and CDR2 is SVGEGT. This CDR3 spans 16 amino acids. This chain's CDR3 is CASRGRAAGLLYEQYF. The CDR3 DNA sequence: TGTGCCAGCAGAGGCAGGGCGGCGGGACTACTATACGAGCAGTACTTC.

This clonotype was counted a single time. This chain uses TRBV7-2 with TRBJ1-4; D unresolved. CDR1 is SGHTA, CDR2 FQGNSA, per germline. Trimming left V 0 bases short and J 10 bases short, with 12 bases between. CDR3 size: 14 residues. The CDR3 is CASSLASDRGKLFF. CDR3 sequence (DNA): TGTGCCAGCAGCTTAGCCAGCGACCGTGGAAAACTGTTTTTT.